Below are 25 T cell receptor beta chains sequenced from a single sample in a study of CD8+ T cells in alopecia areata. cDNA reverse transcribed from extracted RNA served as the sequencing template. Profiled with immunoSEQ multiplex PCR; TCRdb holds only in-frame clones, not every one. Among about 190,000 clones, 60% were seen once, and the ten largest hold around 0.69%. Specified treatment: oral pan-JAK inhibitor, 5-10 mg twice daily. Sequenced material: CD4+ T cells sorted from blood, taken at week 4, from a patient treated with tofacitinib. The receptors originated from a human donor with alopecia areata.

The chain links TRBV18 to TRBJ2-7, with TRBD2 identical over 12 bases. CDR1 and CDR2 from the germline V gene are KGHSH and LQKENI. The CDR3 length is 16 residues. The junction had 7 bases not matched to a gene; V was cut back by 1 base and J by 6 bases. The DNA for the CDR3 is TGTGCCAGCTCACCACGTAGACTAGCGGGAGCGGGCGAGCAGTACTTC. It specifies CASSPRRLAGAGEQYF. Variable domain in full (rest from reference TRBV18 and TRBJ2-7): NAGVMQNPRHLVRRRGQEARLRCSPMKGHSHVYWYRQLPEEGLKFMVYLQKENIIDESGMPKERFSAEFPKEGPSILRIQQVVRGDSAAYFCASSPRRLAGAGEQYFGPGTRLTVT.

The V call is TRBV5-6, the J call TRBJ2-1, with a possible D match to TRBD2 (5 bases). From germline, CDR1 is SGHDT and CDR2 YYEEEE. The germline V and J ends were trimmed by 4 bases and 10 bases, with 12 bases remaining between them. The CDR3 is 12 amino acids. In DNA form, the CDR3 reads TGTGCCAGCAGCCCACTTAGCGCCGAGCAGTTCTTC. Residues: CASSPLSAEQFF.

The CDR3 sequence is CASSQVTSGFDEQYF. The CDR3, as DNA: TGTGCCAGCAGCCAAGTCACTAGCGGGTTCGACGAGCAGTACTTC. This chain connects TRBV14 to TRBJ2-7; 9 bases line up with TRBD2. V lost 1 base and J lost 5; bases outside the gene matches: 6. The CDR3 consists of 15 residues. Germline V gene sequence: CDR1 SGHDN, CDR2 FVKESK.

This clone appeared many times. This sequence joins TRBV9 and TRBJ1-3; D call uncertain. Trimming pared 0 bases from V and 2 bases from J, leaving 6 bases between. Germline V gene lookup returns CDR1 SGDLS and CDR2 YYNGEE. The CDR3 runs to 14 residues. CDR3: CASSVGTTGNTIYF. The CDR3, as DNA: TGTGCCAGCAGCGTAGGCACTACTGGAAACACCATATATTTT.

This sequence joins TRBV6-5 and TRBJ2-6, with D hard to call. CDR3 length equals 10 residues. Germline CDR1 MNHEY, CDR2 SVGAGI. V lost 8 bases, J lost 4 bases, and 0 bases lay in between. The CDR3, as DNA: TGTGCCAGCGGGGCCAACGTCCTGACTTTC. This gives the protein CASGANVLTF.

The chain recombines TRBV27 with TRBJ2-6; 9 bases fit TRBD2. The CDR3 sequence is 18 residues long. Per the germline V gene, CDR1 is MNHEY and CDR2 is SMNVEV (reference sequence). V gave up 7 bases and J gave up 0 bases; unmatched junction bases: 10. As DNA, the CDR3 is TGTGCCAGCACAAATAGCGGGAGCGGATACTCTGGGGCCAACGTCCTGACTTTC. This gives the protein CASTNSGSGYSGANVLTF.

The CDR3 region has the DNA TGTGCCAGCAGTTTTAGCAATCAGCCCCAGCATTTT. Translation gives CASSFSNQPQHF. The chain uses TRBV25-1 and TRBJ1-5; D is unclear. Germline-derived CDR1 and CDR2 are MGHDK and SYGVNS. Trimming removed 5 bases at V and 0 bases at J, with 2 bases between. CDR3 size: 12 residues.

The chain carries TRBV20-1 and TRBJ2-3; either TRBD1 or TRBD2 may fit D (5 bases each). Per the germline V gene, CDR1 is DFQATT and CDR2 is SNEGSKA (reference sequence). The CDR3 consists of 11 residues. V shed 6 bases and J shed 4 bases, with 8 bases lying between them. The CDR3 is CSAQGADTQYF. CDR3 nucleotides: TGCAGTGCGCAGGGAGCAGATACGCAGTATTTT.

In the case of this clone: At the DNA level, this CDR3 is encoded by other sequences in the same sample as well. V gene TRBV7-2 combines with J gene TRBJ2-3; D is unresolved. Trimming took 2 bases from V and 5 from J, leaving 5 bases between them. Germline assignment: CDR1 SGHTA and CDR2 FQGNSA. The CDR3 length is 12 residues. The CDR3 nucleotides read TGTGCCAGCAGCTTAATAAGAGATACGCAGTATTTT. Its protein product is CASSLIRDTQYF. Supplemented by reference TRBV7-2 and TRBJ2-3, the full variable domain reads GAGVSQSPSNKVTEKGKDVELRCDPISGHTALYWYRQSLGQGLEFLIYFQGNSAPDKSGLPSDRFSAERTGGSVSTLTIQRTQQEDSAVYLCASSLIRDTQYFGPGTRLTVL.

The V call is TRBV2, the J call TRBJ2-3, with no clear D. The CDR3 runs to 10 residues. CDR1 is SNHLY and CDR2 is FYNNEI in the germline V gene. V was shortened by 6 bases and J by 5 bases, with 3 bases between the two germline ends. The CDR3 region has the DNA TGTGCCAGCAGGCAAGATACGCAGTATTTT. Translated: CASRQDTQYF.

V is TRBV25-1 and J is TRBJ2-5; no reliable D call. This CDR3 comprises 13 residues. Germline CDR1 MGHDK, CDR2 SYGVNS. The V and J ends lost 3 bases and 7 bases respectively, with 12 bases between them. CDR3 nucleotides: TGTGCCAGCAGTGACCGTAGGGTTGGGACCCAGTACTTC. Amino acids: CASSDRRVGTQYF.

The chain recombines TRBV30 with TRBJ1-5, with 7 positions matching TRBD1. The V gene's germline CDR1 is GTSNPN and CDR2 SVGIG (reference sequence). The V and J ends lost 3 bases and 4 bases, in that order; junction bases with no gene match: 9. This CDR3 contains 15 residues. The CDR3 here is CAWSAGTVKNQPQHF. CDR3 nucleotide sequence: TGTGCCTGGAGCGCGGGGACAGTTAAAAATCAGCCCCAGCATTTT.

The chain joins TRBV29-1 to TRBJ1-2, with D perhaps matching TRBD1 (6 bases). This CDR3 is built from 14 residues. V lost 3 bases to trimming and J lost 6 bases, with 17 bases between them. Looked up from germline, CDR1 is SQVTM and CDR2 is ANQGSEA. The CDR3 spells CSVDSSGVDNGYTF. The CDR3 DNA is TGCAGCGTTGATAGTTCAGGGGTCGATAATGGCTACACCTTC.

This clone was counted only a few times. The rearrangement joins TRBV6-5 to TRBJ2-7; TRBD1 agrees at 7 bases. CDR3 length equals 14 residues. In germline, CDR1 is MNHEY, CDR2 SVGAGI. The V gene end was trimmed by 6 bases and the J gene end by 3 bases; junction bases not matched to a gene: 8. The CDR3 region has the DNA TGTGCCAGCAGCCAGACAGGGTTCTACTACGAGCAGTACTTC. It is translated as CASSQTGFYYEQYF.

This clone was recorded a few times. V usage is TRBV28 and J usage is TRBJ1-1; the D is unclear. Germline V gene data show CDR1 as MDHEN and CDR2 as SYDVKM. Trimming removed 5 bases from V and 0 bases from J, with 10 bases in between. The CDR3 is 14 amino acids. Written as DNA, the CDR3 is TGTGCCAGCAGTCCTGGACGGTTGAACACTGAAGCTTTCTTT. Translation: CASSPGRLNTEAFF.

This clone was found a few times. Within the sample, other DNA sequences also encode this same CDR3. The V and J genes are TRBV27 and TRBJ2-7; D ambiguous. This CDR3 has 14 residues. Germline assignment: CDR1 MNHEY and CDR2 SMNVEV (reference sequence). V was pared by 2 bases and J by 0 bases, with 8 bases between. The CDR3 region has the DNA TGTGCCAGCAGTTTAACCGCCCTCTCCTACGAGCAGTACTTC. Its translation is CASSLTALSYEQYF.

The V call is TRBV7-8, the J call TRBJ1-2, with a weak D call TRBD1 (5 bases). Germline CDR1 is SGHVS and CDR2 is FQNEAQ. Trimming removed 7 bases from V and 4 bases from J, with 13 bases in between. The CDR3 contains 13 residues. This chain's CDR3 is CASTDQGTYGYTF. CDR3 in DNA: TGTGCCAGCACCGATCAGGGTACCTATGGCTACACCTTC.

The chain recombines TRBV5-1 with TRBJ1-2; TRBD1 matches 11 bases. The CDR3 length is 15 residues. After removal of 4 bases from V and 3 bases from J, the junction contained 5 bases not matched to a gene. Germline lookup yields CDR1 SGHRS and CDR2 YFSETQ. DNA of the CDR3: TGCGCCAGCAGCCTTGGGACAGGGGGAGACTATGGCTACACCTTC. Translation gives CASSLGTGGDYGYTF.

This sequence joins TRBV28 and TRBJ2-7, with TRBD1 matching 7 bases. With V trimmed by 5 bases and J by 9 bases, 4 bases remained unmatched. Per the germline V gene, CDR1 is MDHEN and CDR2 is SYDVKM. CDR3 size: 11 residues. DNA for the CDR3: TGTGCCAGCAGTCTCGGGACAGTGCAGTACTTC. This gives the protein CASSLGTVQYF.

V gene TRBV29-1 combines with J gene TRBJ2-7; D is unresolved. V dropped 4 bases and J dropped 2 bases, with 12 bases sitting between them. The CDR3 totals 13 residues. Germline V lookup: CDR1 SQVTM, CDR2 ANQGSEA. The CDR3: CSVGVTKTYEQYF. The DNA of the CDR3 is TGCAGCGTTGGGGTTACAAAGACCTACGAGCAGTACTTC.

This clone was recorded a few times. V and J are TRBV29-1 and TRBJ2-3; D ambiguous. Germline V gene sequence: CDR1 SQVTM, CDR2 ANQGSEA. The CDR3 is 10 amino acids. Trimming shortened V by 7 bases and J by 4 bases, and 6 bases separated the two germline ends. CDR3 coding DNA: TGCAGCGGGGAATCAGATACGCAGTATTTT. Amino acids: CSGESDTQYF.

This clone came up a few times. The CDR3 nucleotides are TGCAGCGCCGCGGAGCTGAACACTGAAGCTTTCTTT. This gives the protein CSAAELNTEAFF. This chain connects TRBV29-1 to TRBJ1-1, with D hard to call. Germline V gene lookup returns CDR1 SQVTM and CDR2 ANQGSEA. Trimming shortened V by 7 bases and J by 0 bases, and 9 bases separated the two germline ends. This CDR3 region has 12 residues.

The chain recombines TRBV4-3 with TRBJ2-1; 7 bases match TRBD2. The CDR3 is made up of 17 amino acids. Trimming removed 0 bases from V and 6 bases from J; junction bases left unmatched: 11. The germline CDR1 and CDR2 sequences are LGHNA and YSLEER. CDR3 sequence (DNA): TGCGCCAGCAGCCAAGATATCTCGGCGGGAGCGGGCAATGAGCAGTTCTTC. Encoded protein: CASSQDISAGAGNEQFF.

This clone was observed a handful of times. The chain couples TRBV7-2 to TRBJ1-5; D not resolved. V was pared by 4 bases and J by 7 bases, with 14 bases between. The CDR3 runs 14 residues. Germline V gene sequence: CDR1 SGHTA, CDR2 FQGNSA. The chain's CDR3 is CASSSQLSGQPQHF. In DNA, the CDR3 is TGTGCCAGCAGCTCACAGTTGTCGGGACAGCCCCAGCATTTT.

Only a few counts were recorded for this clone. The J gene is TRBJ2-6, the V gene TRBV14; the D gene is possibly TRBD2 (6 bases). The CDR3 loop spans 16 amino acids. Germline CDR1 is SGHDN and CDR2 is FVKESK. Trimming took 6 bases from V and 2 from J, leaving 14 bases between them. This chain's CDR3 is CASSRISGAGANVLTF. The DNA for the CDR3 is TGTGCCAGCAGTCGCATTTCGGGGGCTGGGGCCAACGTCCTGACTTTC.